Listed here is a single T cell receptor (beta chain). Together with thyroid ultrasound, orbital computed tomography, serum thyroxine and TRAb, clinical symptoms were used for diagnoses. The data are from a study of T cells in Graves' hyperthyroidism and ophthalmopathy. It was RNA transcripts that yielded the amplified TCR beta CDR3 regions. The HTBI primer set served for first-round RT-PCR of the TCR CDR3. TCRdb re-called the multiplex PCR reads with MiXCR, one entry per CDR3 protein. The profile shows about 360,000 distinct CDR3 sequences, under 15% of them singletons. The CDR3 is 15 residues long. Germline V gene data show CDR1 as MGHRA and CDR2 as YSYEKL. Trimming took 2 bases from V and 6 from J; bases not matched to a gene: 4.

The gene calls are TRBV4-1 and TRBJ1-6, with TRBD1 matching over 7 bases. Sample: blood. The sequence came from a woman younger than 35 with Graves' hyperthyroidism. The CDR3 spells CASSQFDRANSPLHF. The CDR3 nucleotides read TGCGCCAGCAGCCAATTCGACAGGGCTAATTCACCCCTCCACTTT.